One and the same sample provided the 3 T cell receptor beta chains below, sequenced in a study of cytomegalovirus exposure and HLA in healthy donors. This PCR relied on a set of 60 Vbeta primers and 13 Jbeta primers. Data came from immunoSEQ multiplex PCR; TCRdb stores just in-frame clones and leaves some out. The sample includes 65,000 to 85,000 clones. The source material was PBMCs. These receptors came from a woman aged 60-75 years in good health and CMV-seronegative.

V is TRBV19 and J is TRBJ1-5, with 10 bases identical to TRBD1. There are 13 residues in the CDR3. The junction had 1 base not matched to a gene; V was cut back by 6 bases and J by 5 bases. The germline V gene has CDR1 LNHDA and CDR2 SQIVND (reference sequence). For the CDR3, the DNA is TGTGCCAGTAGCGACAGGGGGCATCAGCCCCAGCATTTT. This codes for CASSDRGHQPQHF. The full variable domain, its missing parts supplied by reference TRBV19 and TRBJ1-5, is DGGITQSPKYLFRKEGQNVTLSCEQNLNHDAMYWYRQDPGQGLRLIYYSQIVNDFQKGDIAEGYSVSREKKESFPLTVTSAQKNPTAFYLCASSDRGHQPQHFGDGTRLSIL.

The chain combines TRBV4-3 with TRBJ2-5; 8 bases map to TRBD1. This CDR3 is 15 amino acids long. Germline V lookup: CDR1 LGHNA, CDR2 YSLEER. After removal of 0 bases from V and 2 bases from J, the junction contained 2 bases not matched to a gene. The CDR3 is CASSQEGTGQETQYF. CDR3 sequence (DNA): TGCGCCAGCAGCCAAGAGGGGACAGGTCAAGAGACCCAGTACTTC.

The genes are TRBV29-1 and TRBJ2-7, with 11 bases matching TRBD1. CDR1 and CDR2 (germline): SQVTM, ANQGSEA. V lost 4 bases and J lost 2; bases outside the gene matches: 1. The CDR3 extends over 13 amino acids. The CDR3 here is CSVAGQGAYEQYF. CDR3 nucleotides: TGCAGCGTTGCGGGACAGGGGGCCTACGAGCAGTACTTC.